Below, 31 T cell receptor beta chains from the same sample are listed, as sequenced in a study of blood T cell repertoires in COVID-19. Measured with immunoSEQ multiplex PCR; TCRdb has only the in-frame clones, and not every one. The table has around 240,000 clones, about 83% seen once. The material sequenced was PBMCs or T cells enriched from blood (not recorded which). These receptors all come from a woman in her forties or fifties who had recovered from COVID-19.

The genes are TRBV11-2 and TRBJ1-2; D is uncertain. The V gene's germline CDR1 is SGHAT and CDR2 FQNNGV. This CDR3 has 14 residues. V lost 1 base to trimming and J lost 0 bases, with 6 bases between them. The chain's CDR3 is CASSLGTSNYGYTF. Here the CDR3 DNA reads TGTGCCAGCAGCTTAGGGACTTCTAACTATGGCTACACCTTC.

This rearrangement joins TRBV19 to TRBJ2-7, with TRBD1 matching over 9 bases. The CDR3 is 15 amino acids. The V segment lost 4 bases and the J segment 4 bases; nucleotides outside the gene matches: 8. Germline V gene lookup returns CDR1 LNHDA and CDR2 SQIVND (reference sequence). The CDR3 DNA follows: TGTGCCAGTAGTAGAGTTTGGGACAGGGCGTACGAGCAGTACTTC. Encoded protein: CASSRVWDRAYEQYF.

Details on this clone: Distinct nucleotide sequences in the sample also encode this CDR3. This sequence joins TRBV9 and TRBJ1-2, with 7 bases fitting TRBD1. The junction had 2 bases not matched to a gene; V was cut back by 5 bases and J by 4 bases. This CDR3 region has 12 residues. The germline CDR1 and CDR2 sequences are SGDLS and YYNGEE. CDR3: CASRTGTYGYTF. The CDR3 nucleotides read TGTGCCAGCAGGACAGGGACCTATGGCTACACCTTC.

The V and J genes are TRBV7-8 and TRBJ2-7; possible D gene TRBD2, 6 bases. V dropped 10 bases and J dropped 5 bases, with 18 bases sitting between them. This CDR3 region has 13 residues. CDR1 and CDR2 from the germline V gene are SGHVS and FQNEAQ. DNA for the CDR3: TGTGCCACCGTCTCGGGGGATGATAACGAGCAGTACTTC. It yields the protein CATVSGDDNEQYF.

The genes are TRBV5-6 and TRBJ2-7, with TRBD2 matching over 12 bases. Trimming cost V 3 bases and J 4 bases; bases outside gene matches: 2. Germline V gene sequence: CDR1 SGHDT, CDR2 YYEEEE. CDR3 length: 14 amino acids. CDR3 bases: TGTGCCAGCAGCTCTACTAGCGGGGGGTACGAGCAGTACTTC. Its translation: CASSSTSGGYEQYF.

The chain recombines TRBV28 with TRBJ2-7, with 9 bases that match TRBD2. Germline values: CDR1 MDHEN, CDR2 SYDVKM. The CDR3 loop spans 15 amino acids. V dropped 8 bases and J dropped 1; count of bases not matched to a gene: 9. For the CDR3, the DNA is TGTGCCAGCCCGCCAGGGGGACTAGCATCCTACGAGCAGTACTTC. This translates into CASPPGGLASYEQYF.

This clone was counted once. The V gene is TRBV6-5, the J gene TRBJ1-6; TRBD1 matches 9 bases. CDR1 is MNHEY and CDR2 is SVGAGI in the germline V gene. Trimming removed 6 bases from V and 7 bases from J; junction bases left unmatched: 7. The CDR3 is made up of 15 amino acids. CDR3 coding DNA: TGTGCCAGCAGAATCAGGGACAGGGCGAATTCACCCCTCCACTTT. Protein product: CASRIRDRANSPLHF.

The chain couples TRBV25-1 to TRBJ2-7; possibly TRBD2 for D (5 bases). V lost 5 bases to trimming and J lost 7 bases, with 15 bases between them. The V gene's germline CDR1 is MGHDK and CDR2 SYGVNS. The CDR3 totals 13 residues. CDR3 in DNA: TGTGCCAGCAGTTGGGCAGAGGGTGGGGAGCAGTACTTC. Encoded protein: CASSWAEGGEQYF.

The rearrangement uses TRBV7-3 and TRBJ2-7; D might be TRBD2 (6 bases). The length of the CDR3 is 19 residues. The V and J ends lost 0 bases and 0 bases respectively, with 21 bases between them. CDR1 SGHTA and CDR2 FQGTGA come from the germline V gene. This CDR3 is CASSLTLIRGGVSSYEQYF. In DNA form, the CDR3 reads TGTGCCAGCAGCTTAACGTTAATAAGGGGCGGGGTTAGCTCCTACGAGCAGTACTTC.

This chain links TRBV5-1 with TRBJ2-5, with 7 bases matching TRBD1. The CDR3 totals 13 residues. Germline CDR1 reads SGHRS; CDR2 reads YFSETQ. V shed 4 bases and J 5 bases; nucleotides not matched to a gene: 5. The CDR3 DNA reads TGCGCCAGCAGCGAGACAGGGTCGGAGACCCAGTACTTC. Translation gives CASSETGSETQYF.

This clone was seen only a few times. The CDR3 reads CASSLQGAPGYGYTF. CDR3 DNA sequence: TGTGCCAGCAGCCTACAGGGGGCGCCTGGGTATGGCTACACCTTC. This chain connects TRBV7-9 to TRBJ1-2; 9 bases are shared with TRBD1. This CDR3 has 15 amino acids. Trimming removed 5 bases from V and 5 bases from J; junction bases left unmatched: 9. Germline CDR1 and CDR2: SEHNR and FQNEAQ (reference sequence).

This clone was seen just once. The rearrangement uses TRBV25-1 and TRBJ2-1; tentatively, D is TRBD1 (6 bases). Germline CDR1 and CDR2: MGHDK and SYGVNS. V lost 3 bases and J 4 bases, leaving 16 bases between the germline ends. There are 16 residues in the CDR3. CDR3 protein: CASSEGRQGRYNEQFF. The CDR3 nucleotides are TGTGCCAGCAGTGAGGGTAGGCAGGGGAGATACAATGAGCAGTTCTTC.

This chain connects TRBV19 to TRBJ1-1; perhaps TRBD1 as D (6 bases). Germline assignment: CDR1 LNHDA and CDR2 SQIVND (reference sequence). Trimming stripped 9 bases from V and 6 bases from J, with 20 bases between. The CDR3 sequence is 14 residues long. For the CDR3, the DNA is TGTGCCAGCAGCATGGCGGGGGGCCTTCCTGAAGCTTTCTTT. This translates into CASSMAGGLPEAFF.

This clone occurred a few times. The chain links TRBV7-2 to TRBJ2-2; D is ambiguous. Trimming stripped 4 bases from V and 0 bases from J, with 3 bases between. The CDR3 runs 13 residues. CDR1 is SGHTA, CDR2 FQGNSA, per germline. In nucleotides, the CDR3 is TGTGCCAGCAGCTCGGCGAACACCGGGGAGCTGTTTTTT. This sequence encodes CASSSANTGELFF.

The V call is TRBV7-6, the J call TRBJ2-5; 10 positions agree with TRBD1. Trimming cost V 5 bases and J 5 bases; bases outside gene matches: 8. Germline V gives CDR1 SGHVS, CDR2 FNYEAQ. The CDR3 is 15 amino acids. The CDR3 coding sequence is TGTGCCAGCAGCCCCCGGACAGGGGGTTTGGAGACCCAGTACTTC. Its protein product is CASSPRTGGLETQYF.

The chain carries TRBV30 and TRBJ1-2, with D hard to call. V shed 2 bases and J shed 0 bases, with 10 bases lying between them. This CDR3 is built from 14 residues. Germline V gene data show CDR1 as GTSNPN and CDR2 as SVGIG (reference sequence). Here the CDR3 reads CAWSLRGANYGYTF. The CDR3 nucleotides read TGTGCCTGGAGTTTGCGGGGAGCTAACTATGGCTACACCTTC.

The chain is built from TRBV7-2 and TRBJ1-5; D may be TRBD1 (6 bases). Germline CDR1 SGHTA, CDR2 FQGNSA. The CDR3 spans 15 residues. Trimming left V 4 bases short and J 1 base short, with 11 bases between. The chain's CDR3 is CASSYGQISNQPQHF. CDR3 in DNA: TGTGCCAGCAGCTATGGACAGATAAGCAATCAGCCCCAGCATTTT.

This clone was observed a handful of times. J is TRBJ2-7 and V is TRBV4-1, with 9 nucleotides matching TRBD1. Germline V gene sequence: CDR1 MGHRA, CDR2 YSYEKL. CDR3 size: 16 residues. Trimming removed 0 bases from V and 4 bases from J; junction bases left unmatched: 7. CDR3 protein: CASSQERGTGYYEQYF. The CDR3 coding sequence is TGCGCCAGCAGCCAAGAGAGGGGGACAGGGTATTACGAGCAGTACTTC.

This sequence joins TRBV7-2 and TRBJ2-4; the match to TRBD2 covers 10 bases. Germline loops: CDR1 SGHTA, CDR2 FQGNSA. V shed 4 bases, J shed 1 base, and the junction held 7 bases outside the gene matches. The CDR3 covers 17 residues. The CDR3 reads CASSSLAGGRAKNIQYF. The CDR3 nucleotides read TGTGCCAGCAGCTCCTTAGCGGGGGGTAGGGCCAAAAACATTCAGTACTTC.

This chain connects TRBV28 to TRBJ1-1; the match to TRBD1 covers 7 bases. J was trimmed by 6 bases and V by 2 bases; bases with no gene match: 6. The CDR3 sequence is 14 residues long. CDR1 MDHEN and CDR2 SYDVKM come from the germline V gene. Here the CDR3 DNA reads TGTGCCAGCAGTTTAAGGGGGCTGATATCTGAAGCTTTCTTT. It translates to CASSLRGLISEAFF.

This clone showed up just once. The chain employs TRBV11-3 and TRBJ2-1; 9 nucleotides agree with TRBD1. J lost 7 bases, V lost 5 bases, and 3 bases had no gene match. The CDR3 is 13 amino acids. From germline, CDR1 is SGHNT and CDR2 YENEEA. For the CDR3, the DNA is TGTGCCAGCAGCCCCGACAGGGGGAATGAGCAGTTCTTC. This codes for CASSPDRGNEQFF.

This clone was picked up one time. CDR3 amino acids: CASSPVRVSTEAFF. For the CDR3, the DNA is TGTGCCAGCAGTCCGGTCCGGGTTTCCACTGAAGCTTTCTTT. The genes are TRBV6-2 or TRBV6-3 and TRBJ1-1; D not resolved. CDR3 size: 14 residues. Germline lookup yields CDR1 MNHEY and CDR2 SVGEGT. Trimming shortened V by 5 bases and J by 4 bases, and 14 bases separated the two germline ends.

The chain is built from TRBV12-5 and TRBJ2-2; tentatively, D is TRBD1 (5 bases). V gave up 5 bases and J gave up 5 bases, with 15 bases separating them. Germline-derived CDR1 and CDR2 are LGHNT and FRNRAP. This CDR3 region has 15 residues. CDR3 in DNA: TGTGCTAGTGGTATCCAGGGCCTGGGAACCGGGGAGCTGTTTTTT. Amino acid sequence: CASGIQGLGTGELFF.

The chain recombines TRBV5-5 with TRBJ2-7; 9 nucleotides match TRBD2. The CDR3 spans 15 residues. Trimming removed 2 bases from V and 0 bases from J; junction bases left unmatched: 3. Germline V gene lookup returns CDR1 SGHKS and CDR2 YYEKEE (reference sequence). The CDR3 sequence is CASSFSGGISYEQYF. In DNA form, the CDR3 reads TGTGCCAGCAGCTTCAGCGGGGGGATCTCCTACGAGCAGTACTTC.

This chain links TRBV5-1 with TRBJ2-3, with 8 positions matching TRBD2. After removal of 0 bases from V and 0 bases from J, the junction contained 3 bases not matched to a gene. The CDR3 length is 16 residues. CDR1 and CDR2 from the germline V gene are SGHRS and YFSETQ. The CDR3, as DNA: TGCGCCAGCAGCTTGGAGGTAGCGGGGAGCACAGATACGCAGTATTTT. Protein sequence: CASSLEVAGSTDTQYF.

This sequence joins TRBV15 and TRBJ2-5, with TRBD2 as a possible D gene (5 bases). CDR3 length equals 15 residues. The germline V gene encodes CDR1 LNHNV and CDR2 YYDKDF (reference sequence). The V gene lost 0 bases and the J gene lost 5 bases, with 13 bases spanning the gap. CDR3 bases: TGTGCCACCAGCAGAGATGGAGGAGGAGGCGAGACCCAGTACTTC. It yields the protein CATSRDGGGGETQYF.

The CDR3 region is CASSPRDRVGTETQYF. The CDR3 DNA reads TGTGCCAGCAGTCCCCGGGACAGGGTGGGGACGGAGACCCAGTACTTC. The chain recombines TRBV27 with TRBJ2-5, with TRBD1 matching 9 bases. The CDR3 extends over 16 amino acids. CDR1 is MNHEY and CDR2 is SMNVEV in the germline V gene (reference sequence). With 5 bases clipped from V and 5 bases from J, the junction kept 12 bases outside the gene matches.

The gene calls are TRBV30 and TRBJ2-4; 9 nucleotides agree with TRBD2. Germline trimming cut 1 base from V and 6 bases from J; bases unmatched to any gene: 4. CDR3 length: 14 amino acids. Germline-derived CDR1 and CDR2 are GTSNPN and SVGIG (reference sequence). The CDR3 loop is CAWSELTSGNIQYF. The CDR3 DNA sequence: TGTGCCTGGAGTGAATTGACTAGCGGAAACATTCAGTACTTC.

This clone was picked up a small number of times. The rearrangement joins TRBV5-1 to TRBJ2-1; 8 bases agree with TRBD1. Germline V lookup: CDR1 SGHRS, CDR2 YFSETQ. The CDR3 spans 15 residues. The V gene end was trimmed by 4 bases and the J gene end by 4 bases; junction bases not matched to a gene: 7. The CDR3 here is CASSMTGAGYNEQFF. In DNA form, the CDR3 reads TGCGCCAGCAGCATGACAGGGGCAGGATACAATGAGCAGTTCTTC.

J is TRBJ2-2 and V is TRBV7-2, with D maybe TRBD1 (6 bases). Per the germline V gene, CDR1 is SGHTA and CDR2 is FQGNSA. There are 15 residues in the CDR3. Trimming took off 0 bases at V and 6 bases at J, with 11 bases between the two ends. The CDR3 nucleotides read TGTGCCAGCAGCTTAGCTCCATACAGGGCCGGGGAGCTGTTTTTT. Amino acid sequence: CASSLAPYRAGELFF.

V usage is TRBV27 and J usage is TRBJ1-2; perhaps TRBD1 as D (5 bases). This CDR3 spans 14 amino acids. CDR1 MNHEY and CDR2 SMNVEV come from the germline V gene (reference sequence). The V and J ends lost 6 bases and 1 base respectively, with 12 bases between them. CDR3 loop: CASRRGQNNYGYTF. The CDR3 nucleotides read TGTGCCAGCAGAAGAGGACAAAATAACTATGGCTACACCTTC.